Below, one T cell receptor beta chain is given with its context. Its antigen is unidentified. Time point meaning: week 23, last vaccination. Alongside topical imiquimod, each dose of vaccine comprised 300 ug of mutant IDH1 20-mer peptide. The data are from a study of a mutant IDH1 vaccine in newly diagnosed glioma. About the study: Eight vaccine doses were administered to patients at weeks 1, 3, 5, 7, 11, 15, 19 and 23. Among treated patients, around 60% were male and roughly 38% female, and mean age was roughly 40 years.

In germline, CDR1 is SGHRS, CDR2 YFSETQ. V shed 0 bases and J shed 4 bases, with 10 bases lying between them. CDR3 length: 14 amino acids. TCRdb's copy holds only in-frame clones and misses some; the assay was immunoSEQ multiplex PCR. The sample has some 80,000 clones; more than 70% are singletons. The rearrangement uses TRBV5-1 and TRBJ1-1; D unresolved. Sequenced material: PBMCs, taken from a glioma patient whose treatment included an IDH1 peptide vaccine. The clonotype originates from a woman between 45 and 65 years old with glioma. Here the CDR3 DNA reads TGCGCCAGCAGCTTGGCCGGACCAGTCACTGAAGCTTTCTTT. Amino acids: CASSLAGPVTEAFF.